The present T cell receptor beta chain was sequenced within a study of blood T cell repertoires in COVID-19. Study at large: The origin of the acute and convalescent COVID-19 samples was the United States, Italy and Spain.

Source study methods: For nucleated cells, counts were estimated from reference gene primer amplification. Here immunoSEQ multiplex PCR was the method, and the copy in TCRdb shows in-frame clones only, minus some. That table furnishes V, J and clone size, whereas the DNA furnished D and trimming. The data show under 150,000 clones, more than 60% seen once. This sequence originates from a man of 80 years or more with acute or convalescent COVID-19. The sequenced sample consisted of peripheral blood.

The CDR3 sequence is CATSDLQSGRRSTDTQYF. The CDR3 DNA reads as TGTGCCACCAGTGATTTGCAGTCCGGGAGAAGAAGCACAGATACGCAGTATTTT. V and J are TRBV24-1 and TRBJ2-3, with D possibly matching TRBD2 (6 bases). This CDR3 region has 18 residues. Germline V gene lookup returns CDR1 KGHDR and CDR2 SFDVKD. V shed 0 bases and J shed 0 bases, with 15 bases lying between them.